The rows below give T cell receptor beta chains drawn from one sample of a study of beta chain features in type 1 diabetes. Profiling relied on immunoSEQ multiplex PCR, and the TCRdb table lists in-frame clones only, not all of them. The profile covers 250,000 to 400,000 clones, with around 13% appearing a single time and about 6.6% taken by the ten largest. The sample taken for sequencing was central memory CD4+ T cells from blood. The receptors were gathered from a man between 25 and 39 years old in good health. The CDR3 runs from the conserved cysteine through the conserved F or W. A D gene is named only where the DNA matches it firmly. Size tells how often a clone was seen (once, few, many) or the class of an expanded clone, and some rows leave it out.

CSANWGNTIYF	TGCAGTGCTAATTGGGGAAACACCATATATTTT	.	few	TRBJ1-3	TRBV20-1
CAISSGGRTETQYF	TGTGCCATCAGTTCGGGGGGGCGTACAGAGACCCAGTACTTC	TRBD2	many	TRBJ2-5	TRBV10-3
CASSLRAGQGEETQYF	TGTGCCAGCAGCTTGAGGGCTGGACAGGGCGAGGAGACCCAGTACTTC	TRBD1	.	TRBJ2-5	TRBV5-5
CASSRSGYQETQYF	TGTGCCAGCAGCCGAAGCGGGTACCAAGAGACCCAGTACTTC	.	.	TRBJ2-5	TRBV14
CASSQRGSNAGELFF	TGCGCCAGCAGCCAGCGGGGGTCGAACGCCGGGGAGCTGTTTTTT	TRBD2	.	TRBJ2-2	TRBV4-1
CASNGQGSNEKLFF	TGTGCCAGCAATGGTCAGGGCTCTAATGAAAAACTGTTTTTT	.	few	TRBJ1-4	TRBV2
CASSEGDRNNSPLHF	TGTGCCAGCAGCGAGGGGGACAGAAATAATTCACCCCTCCACTTT	TRBD1	few	TRBJ1-6	TRBV9
CGFRGVAGELFF	TGTGGATTTAGGGGGGTGGCCGGGGAGCTGTTTTTT	.	.	TRBJ2-2	TRBV7-2
CASSLEGSYSGNTIYF	TGCGCCAGCAGCTTGGAGGGCAGCTACTCTGGAAACACCATATATTTT	.	.	TRBJ1-3	TRBV5-1
CASSVATAGELFF	TGTGCCAGCAGCGTAGCTACGGCCGGGGAGCTGTTTTTT	.	few	TRBJ2-2	TRBV9
CASSLDRGSTDTQYF	TGTGCCAGCAGCTTAGATCGGGGTAGTACAGATACGCAGTATTTT	.	few	TRBJ2-3	TRBV4-1
CASSLVTEETQYF	TGTGCCAGCAGCTTAGTCACAGAAGAGACCCAGTACTTC	.	few	TRBJ2-5	TRBV7-2
CASSPSHEQYF	TGTGCCAGCTCACCTTCCCACGAGCAGTACTTC	.	few	TRBJ2-7	TRBV18
CSTNEEGGAVRQYF	TGCAGCACAAACGAGGAGGGGGGCGCGGTGAGGCAGTATTTT	.	few	TRBJ2-3	TRBV29-1
CASSGGRGPSYEQYF	TGTGCCAGCAGTGGAGGTCGGGGCCCTTCCTACGAGCAGTACTTC	.	.	TRBJ2-7	TRBV2
CASSESVGPAAEAFF	TGTGCCAGCAGTGAATCGGTAGGGCCAGCCGCTGAAGCTTTCTTT	.	.	TRBJ1-1	TRBV6-1
CASSLEGSVMNTEAFF	TGTGCCAGCAGCTTAGAGGGTTCAGTCATGAACACTGAAGCTTTCTTT	.	few	TRBJ1-1	TRBV7-2
CASTGFNGNYGYTF	TGCGCCAGCACAGGGTTTAATGGTAACTATGGCTACACCTTC	.	.	TRBJ1-2	TRBV10-2
CASKVEGGARETQYF	TGTGCCAGCAAGGTTGAAGGCGGAGCCCGAGAGACCCAGTACTTC	.	few	TRBJ2-5	TRBV6-5
CASSLDRGNEKLFF	TGTGCCAGCAGCCTCGACAGGGGAAATGAAAAACTGTTTTTT	TRBD1	few	TRBJ1-4	TRBV6-1
CASIPGQGNTGELFF	TGTGCCAGTATCCCAGGACAGGGGAACACCGGGGAGCTGTTTTTT	TRBD1	many	TRBJ2-2	TRBV19
CASSPRTGTGETQYF	TGTGCCAGCAGCCCCCGGACAGGGACCGGTGAGACCCAGTACTTC	TRBD1	.	TRBJ2-5	TRBV14
CASSILRGPINTYEQYF	TGTGCCAGCAGCATATTGCGTGGGCCGATAAACACCTACGAGCAGTACTTC	.	few	TRBJ2-7	TRBV11-3
CASNTRGGATPEAFF	TGTGCCAGCAATACACGGGGGGGGGCCACGCCTGAAGCTTTCTTT	.	few	TRBJ1-1	TRBV6-5
CASSLDRGELFF	TGTGCCAGCAGCTTAGACAGGGGGGAGCTGTTTTTT	.	few	TRBJ2-2	TRBV7-8
CASSQGQGSYGYTF	TGCGCCAGCAGCCAAGGCCAGGGGAGCTATGGCTACACCTTC	.	.	TRBJ1-2	TRBV4-3
CASSELAGVNDEQFF	TGTGCCAGCAGCGAACTAGCGGGGGTTAACGATGAGCAGTTCTTC	TRBD2	few	TRBJ2-1	TRBV9
CASSPLAGGPNEQFF	TGTGCCAGCAGCCCCCTAGCGGGGGGACCCAATGAGCAGTTCTTC	TRBD2	many	TRBJ2-1	TRBV7-8
CASSHKPGEGPTSEQFF	TGTGCCAGCAGCCACAAGCCGGGGGAGGGCCCGACGAGTGAGCAGTTCTTC	TRBD2	.	TRBJ2-1	TRBV7-9
CASSQDSGRRETQYF	TGTGCCAGCAGCCAAGATAGCGGGAGGAGGGAGACCCAGTACTTC	TRBD2	.	TRBJ2-5	TRBV4-2
CASNGGGFQQHTDTQYF	TGTGCCAGCAACGGAGGAGGGTTTCAGCAACACACAGATACGCAGTATTTT	.	few	TRBJ2-3	TRBV5-6
CASSLDPNYGYTF	TGCGCCAGCAGCTTGGACCCTAACTATGGCTACACCTTC	.	many	TRBJ1-2	TRBV5-1
CASSPNPGGTDTQYF	TGTGCCAGCAGCCCCAATCCGGGGGGGACAGATACGCAGTATTTT	TRBD2	few	TRBJ2-3	TRBV6-5
CASSLGAGDTQYF	TGTGCCAGCAGCTTAGGGGCCGGGGATACGCAGTATTTT	.	.	TRBJ2-3	TRBV11-2
CASSQGPMNYNEQFF	TGTGCCAGCAGCCAAGGACCGATGAACTACAATGAGCAGTTCTTC	.	many	TRBJ2-1	TRBV7-2
CASRSGKGYQETQYF	TGTGCCAGCCGATCTGGGAAGGGATACCAAGAGACCCAGTACTTC	.	few	TRBJ2-5	TRBV7-2
CASSQGVRFTEAFF	TGTGCCAGCAGTCAGGGGGTTCGATTCACTGAAGCTTTCTTT	TRBD1	.	TRBJ1-1	TRBV27
CASSQDRFGDTEAFF	TGCGCCAGCAGCCAAGACCGATTCGGGGACACTGAAGCTTTCTTT	.	.	TRBJ1-1	TRBV4-3
CASSEVLKIGDTQYF	TGTGCCAGCAGTGAAGTATTGAAGATTGGGGATACGCAGTATTTT	.	few	TRBJ2-3	TRBV2
CASSSGGQGGTEAFF	TGTGCCAGCAGCTCAGGGGGACAGGGGGGCACTGAAGCTTTCTTT	TRBD1	.	TRBJ1-1	TRBV7-6
CASSQEFNTEAFF	TGTGCCAGCAGCCAAGAATTTAACACTGAAGCTTTCTTT	.	few	TRBJ1-1	TRBV4-2
CASEPGLDRTSYGYTF	TGTGCCAGCGAACCGGGCCTGGACAGAACGTCCTATGGCTACACCTTC	.	few	TRBJ1-2	TRBV6-6
CSASRSYEQYF	TGCAGTGCCAGTCGCTCCTACGAGCAGTACTTC	.	.	TRBJ2-7	TRBV20-1
CASSPFGGNSPSEGYTF	TGTGCCAGCTCACCATTTGGGGGAAATTCTCCCTCCGAGGGCTACACCTTC	.	few	TRBJ1-2	TRBV18
CASSDGIAHRSYNEQFF	TGTGCCAGCAGTGATGGCATAGCCCACCGCTCCTACAATGAGCAGTTCTTC	.	few	TRBJ2-1	TRBV6-1
CASSPGRPGANVLTF	TGTGCCAGCAGCCCGGGGCGGCCTGGGGCCAACGTCCTGACTTTC	.	.	TRBJ2-6	TRBV5-6
CASSSFAGATNEKLFF	TGTGCCAGCAGCTCTTTCGCGGGTGCAACTAATGAAAAACTGTTTTTT	.	few	TRBJ1-4	TRBV14
CASSPGQGAGDTQYF	TGTGCCAGCAGTCCTGGACAGGGGGCGGGAGATACGCAGTATTTT	TRBD1	few	TRBJ2-3	TRBV5-6
CASSKGDLSPLHF	TGTGCCAGCAGTAAAGGGGATTTGTCACCCCTCCACTTT	.	few	TRBJ1-6	TRBV25-1
CASSLSKNYGYTF	TGTGCCAGCAGCTTATCCAAGAACTATGGCTACACCTTC	.	few	TRBJ1-2	TRBV5-6
CASSLMRAQDTEAFF	TGTGCCAGCAGCTTAATGAGGGCCCAAGACACTGAAGCTTTCTTT	.	.	TRBJ1-1	TRBV4-2
CAWSTGDRVDGYTF	TGTGCCTGGAGTACGGGGGACAGGGTGGATGGCTACACCTTC	TRBD1	.	TRBJ1-2	TRBV30
CASSQAHRGQGTEAFF	TGCGCCAGCAGCCAGGCTCACAGGGGCCAGGGGACTGAAGCTTTCTTT	TRBD1	.	TRBJ1-1	TRBV4-1
CASSRGSEAFF	TGCGCCAGCAGCCGAGGATCCGAAGCTTTCTTT	.	few	TRBJ1-1	TRBV4-1
CSVPAGGYAGYTF	TGCAGCGTGCCGGCAGGGGGTTACGCTGGCTACACCTTC	TRBD1	few	TRBJ1-2	TRBV29-1
CASSPGTGGYQPQHF	TGCGCCAGCAGCCCGGGGACAGGAGGGTATCAGCCCCAGCATTTT	TRBD1	few	TRBJ1-5	TRBV5-1
CASSPPGQDGYTF	TGTGCCAGCAGCCCCCCGGGACAGGATGGCTACACCTTC	TRBD1	few	TRBJ1-2	TRBV7-9
CASSKEDNSQGRQETQYF	TGTGCCAGCAGCAAAGAGGATAACTCGCAGGGGCGTCAAGAGACCCAGTACTTC	.	.	TRBJ2-5	TRBV21-1
CSARTSGRAFF	TGCAGTGCTAGGACTTCAGGGAGGGCTTTCTTT	.	few	TRBJ1-1	TRBV20-1
CASSLDRMETQYF	TGTGCCAGCAGCTTAGACAGGATGGAGACCCAGTACTTC	.	few	TRBJ2-5	TRBV7-2